This TCR beta chain was captured in a study of T cells in Graves' hyperthyroidism and ophthalmopathy. Study information: The authors collected peripheral blood at initial diagnosis, before any treatment.

Points from the study as a whole: Ophthalmopathy, as predicted by the model, came a median roughly 6.8 months after the prediction. Most thyroid clonotypes with frequency above 0.001 were detected in blood.

The junction had 4 bases not matched to a gene; V was cut back by 3 bases and J by 4 bases. Germline V CDR1 and CDR2: LGHDT, YNNKEL (reference sequence). The CDR3 has 15 amino acids. The authors obtained PBMCs from roughly 9.7 ml of fresh peripheral blood. Regions amplified from RNA transcripts were the TCR beta CDR3 regions. An initial round of RT-PCR targeting the TCR CDR3 relied on the HTBI primer set. TCRdb re-analysed the multiplex PCR reads in MiXCR, keeping a single row per CDR3 protein. The sample carries 650,000 to 850,000 distinct CDR3 sequences, under 20% recorded once. This clonotype was seen repeatedly, ten times or more. Its cognate antigen is unknown.

The specimen sequenced was blood. The TCR sequence derives from a woman aged 45-59 years with Graves' hyperthyroidism that later progressed to Graves' ophthalmopathy. The genes are TRBV3-1 and TRBJ2-1, with 9 bases fitting TRBD2. CDR3 DNA: TGTGCCAGCAGCCAGCGGGGGGGCGTTTACAATGAGCAGTTCTTC. Translation: CASSQRGGVYNEQFF.